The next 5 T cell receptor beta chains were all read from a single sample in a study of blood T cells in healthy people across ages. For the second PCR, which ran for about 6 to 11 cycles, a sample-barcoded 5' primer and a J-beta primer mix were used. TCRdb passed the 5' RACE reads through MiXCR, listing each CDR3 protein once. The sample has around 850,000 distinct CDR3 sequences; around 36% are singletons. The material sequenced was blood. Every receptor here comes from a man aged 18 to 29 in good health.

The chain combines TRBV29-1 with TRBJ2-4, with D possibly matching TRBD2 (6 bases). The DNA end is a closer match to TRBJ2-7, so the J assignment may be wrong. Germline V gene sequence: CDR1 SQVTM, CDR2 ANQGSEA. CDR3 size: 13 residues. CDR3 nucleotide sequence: TGCAGCGTACGAACGGGAGTTGGGAACGAGCAGTACTTC. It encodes CSVRTGVGNEQYF.

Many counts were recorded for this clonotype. The DNA of the CDR3 is TGTGCCAGCTCACCATCCGGGACAGGGGATGGCTACACCTTC. It codes for CASSPSGTGDGYTF. The rearrangement links TRBV18 to TRBJ1-2; TRBD1 matches 10 bases. V dropped 2 bases and J dropped 6; count of bases not matched to a gene: 3. In germline, CDR1 is KGHSH, CDR2 LQKENI. This CDR3 has 14 amino acids.

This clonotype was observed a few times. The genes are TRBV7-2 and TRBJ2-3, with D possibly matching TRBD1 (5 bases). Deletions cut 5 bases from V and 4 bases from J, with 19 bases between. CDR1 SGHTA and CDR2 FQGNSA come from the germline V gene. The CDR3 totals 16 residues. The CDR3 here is CASSQQVKGRPDTQYF. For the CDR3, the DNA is TGTGCCAGCAGCCAACAGGTTAAAGGGCGCCCAGATACGCAGTATTTT. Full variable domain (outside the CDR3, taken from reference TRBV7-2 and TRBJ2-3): GAGVSQSPSNKVTEKGKDVELRCDPISGHTALYWYRQSLGQGLEFLIYFQGNSAPDKSGLPSDRFSAERTGGSVSTLTIQRTQQEDSAVYLCASSQQVKGRPDTQYFGPGTRLTVL.

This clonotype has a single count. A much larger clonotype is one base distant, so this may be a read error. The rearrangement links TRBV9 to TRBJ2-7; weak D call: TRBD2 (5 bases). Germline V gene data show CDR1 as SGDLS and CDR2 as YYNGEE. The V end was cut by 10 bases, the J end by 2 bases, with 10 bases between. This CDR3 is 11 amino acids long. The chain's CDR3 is CASWGAYEQYF. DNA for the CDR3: TGTGCCTCCTGGGGAGCCTACGAGCAGTACTTC.

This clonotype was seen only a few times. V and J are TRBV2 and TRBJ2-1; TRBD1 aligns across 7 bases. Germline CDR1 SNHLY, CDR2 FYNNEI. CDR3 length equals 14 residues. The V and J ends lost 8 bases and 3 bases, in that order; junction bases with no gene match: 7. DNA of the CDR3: TGTGCCAGCGGGGACAGATTAAACTACAATGAGCAGTTCTTC. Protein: CASGDRLNYNEQFF.